One and the same sample provided the 28 T cell receptor beta chains below, sequenced in a study of T cell responses to AZD1222 COVID-19 vaccine. Profiled with immunoSEQ multiplex PCR; TCRdb holds only in-frame clones, not every one. The sample records roughly 170,000 clones, roughly 92% being singletons. The input for sequencing was peripheral blood, taken 28 days after the second AZD1222 dose. The receptor source for this set is an adult who received the AZD1222 COVID-19 vaccine.

The chain has TRBV28 and TRBJ2-5; possibly TRBD1 for D (6 bases). This CDR3 comprises 15 residues. Germline CDR1 and CDR2: MDHEN and SYDVKM. Trimming cost V 5 bases and J 2 bases, with 15 bases left between them. CDR3 nucleotides: TGTGCCAGCAGTAGCAGGGCACAGGGACAAGAGACCCAGTACTTC. As protein: CASSSRAQGQETQYF.

This sequence joins TRBV4-3 and TRBJ1-1; the D is unclear. The CDR3 is 13 amino acids. V lost 1 base to trimming and J lost 3 bases, with 6 bases between them. The germline V gene has CDR1 LGHNA and CDR2 YSLEER. CDR3 amino acids: CASSQGVDTEAFF. DNA of the CDR3: TGCGCCAGCAGCCAAGGGGTGGACACTGAAGCTTTCTTT.

The chain employs TRBV3-1 (or the pseudogene TRBV3-2) and TRBJ2-2; tentatively, D is TRBD2 (6 bases). There are 17 residues in the CDR3. CDR1 and CDR2 from the germline V gene are LGHDT and YNNKEL (reference sequence). Trimming stripped 3 bases from V and 3 bases from J, with 17 bases between. The CDR3 nucleotides are TGTGCCAGCAGCCACGGCGGGGTGGGGTCAGACACCGGGGAGCTGTTTTTT. Its translation is CASSHGGVGSDTGELFF.

CDR3 amino acids: CASSLTLAADTQYF. DNA of the CDR3: TGTGCCAGCAGCTTGACGCTAGCGGCAGATACGCAGTATTTT. This chain links TRBV5-4 with TRBJ2-3; 7 positions agree with TRBD2. The ends lost 1 base at V and 4 bases at J; junction bases unmatched: 3. Germline lookup yields CDR1 SGHNT and CDR2 YYREEE (reference sequence). The CDR3 loop spans 14 amino acids.

V gene TRBV9 combines with J gene TRBJ2-3; D is ambiguous. Germline CDR1 is SGDLS and CDR2 is YYNGEE. This CDR3 spans 14 amino acids. V was clipped by 4 bases and J by 3 bases, with 12 bases between them. The CDR3 sequence is CASSPITGTDTQYF. In DNA form, the CDR3 reads TGTGCCAGCAGCCCGATAACGGGTACAGATACGCAGTATTTT.

V gene TRBV15 combines with J gene TRBJ2-3; 10 positions agree with TRBD2. Germline V gene lookup returns CDR1 LNHNV and CDR2 YYDKDF (reference sequence). J lost 6 bases, V lost 1 base, and 4 bases had no gene match. The CDR3 spans 15 residues. The CDR3 nucleotides are TGTGCCACCAGCAGAGGGGGAGCGGGAGGGGATACGCAGTATTTT. Protein product: CATSRGGAGGDTQYF. The full variable domain, in which reference TRBV15 and TRBJ2-3 provide the parts outside the CDR3, is DAMVIQNPRYQVTQFGKPVTLSCSQTLNHNVMYWYQQKSSQAPKLLFHYYDKDFNNEADTPDNFQSRRPNTSFCFLDIRSPGLGDTAMYLCATSRGGAGGDTQYFGPGTRLTVL.

The genes are TRBV7-2 and TRBJ1-3; no firm D call. The CDR3 is 18 residues long. Trimming shortened V by 1 base and J by 3 bases, and 19 bases separated the two germline ends. The germline V gene encodes CDR1 SGHTA and CDR2 FQGNSA. DNA for the CDR3: TGTGCCAGCAGCTTAGACCTCCTCGTGGTGGCTCGTGGAAACACCATATATTTT. Amino acid sequence: CASSLDLLVVARGNTIYF.

The rearrangement links TRBV5-1 to TRBJ2-7; 12 bases align to TRBD1. Looked up from germline, CDR1 is SGHRS and CDR2 is YFSETQ. CDR3 size: 15 residues. V lost 4 bases, J lost 3 bases, and 5 bases stayed unmatched. The chain's CDR3 is CASSGGQGANYEQYF. CDR3 coding DNA: TGCGCCAGCAGCGGGGGACAGGGGGCGAACTACGAGCAGTACTTC.

This clone is a singleton in its sample. In nucleotides, the CDR3 is TGTGCCAGCAGACAGGACGGATCGAACACTGAAGCTTTCTTT. Its translation: CASRQDGSNTEAFF. V usage is TRBV6-6 and J usage is TRBJ1-1; possibly TRBD1 for D (5 bases). CDR3 length: 14 residues. CDR1 and CDR2 from the germline V gene are MNHNY and SVGAGI (reference sequence). Trimming took off 6 bases at V and 1 base at J, with 12 bases between the two ends.

The rearrangement uses TRBV6-5 and TRBJ1-1; D is possibly TRBD1 (5 bases). The V and J ends lost 0 bases and 1 base respectively, with 9 bases between them. CDR1 and CDR2 (germline): MNHEY, SVGAGI. The CDR3 totals 15 residues. CDR3 sequence: CASSYSIGANTEAFF. CDR3 DNA sequence: TGTGCCAGCAGTTACTCGATCGGGGCGAACACTGAAGCTTTCTTT.

The chain recombines TRBV6-1 with TRBJ1-1, with D possibly matching TRBD1 (5 bases). CDR3 length: 16 amino acids. CDR1 and CDR2 from the germline V gene are MNHNS and SASEGT. Trimming pared 4 bases from V and 1 base from J, leaving 16 bases between. This chain's CDR3 is CASSVYRRAANTEAFF. CDR3 DNA sequence: TGTGCCAGCAGTGTGTACCGCAGGGCGGCGAACACTGAAGCTTTCTTT.

CDR3 in amino acids: CASSSRTSRAFTGELFF. DNA of the CDR3: TGTGCCAGCAGCTCCCGGACATCCCGGGCTTTCACCGGGGAGCTGTTTTTT. The chain recombines TRBV7-3 with TRBJ2-2; weak D call: TRBD1 (5 bases). CDR1 SGHTA and CDR2 FQGTGA come from the germline V gene. Trimming cost V 4 bases and J 4 bases, with 19 bases left between them. CDR3 size: 17 residues.

V and J are TRBV24-1 and TRBJ2-3; 9 bases match TRBD1. Germline CDR1 and CDR2: KGHDR and SFDVKD. The CDR3 totals 16 residues. The V gene end was trimmed by 7 bases and the J gene end by 4 bases; junction bases not matched to a gene: 11. CDR3: CATSPGGQGGSDTQYF. The CDR3 DNA reads TGTGCCACCAGCCCGGGGGGACAGGGAGGATCAGATACGCAGTATTTT.

The chain uses TRBV15 and TRBJ1-5; D is uncertain. The CDR3 is made up of 14 amino acids. Trimming removed 5 bases at V and 1 base at J, with 9 bases between. Germline CDR1 and CDR2: LNHNV and YYDKDF (reference sequence). This CDR3 reads CATSLRDSNQPQHF. The CDR3 DNA reads as TGTGCCACCAGCTTACGCGACAGCAATCAGCCCCAGCATTTT.

The gene calls are TRBV24-1 and TRBJ2-6; TRBD1 aligns across 10 bases. With V trimmed by 7 bases and J by 6 bases, 2 bases remained unmatched. This CDR3 comprises 14 residues. Per germline, CDR1 KGHDR and CDR2 SFDVKD. CDR3 sequence: CATRDRGEANVLTF. DNA for the CDR3: TGTGCCACCAGGGACAGGGGGGAGGCCAACGTCCTGACTTTC.

The V call is TRBV2, the J call TRBJ1-1; D gene ambiguous. The CDR3 is 13 residues long. The V and J ends lost 2 bases and 1 base respectively, with 5 bases between them. Looked up from germline, CDR1 is SNHLY and CDR2 is FYNNEI. Here the CDR3 reads CASSERRNTEAFF. The CDR3 region has the DNA TGTGCCAGCAGTGAACGGAGGAACACTGAAGCTTTCTTT.

This chain joins TRBV11-1 and TRBJ1-2; D gene uncertain. CDR3 length: 15 residues. Germline lookup yields CDR1 SGHAT and CDR2 FQDESV (reference sequence). Trimming shortened V by 5 bases and J by 4 bases, and 17 bases separated the two germline ends. The CDR3 nucleotides read TGTGCCAGCAGCCACAGTCTCCCGGGCGCCTATGGCTACACCTTC. It is translated as CASSHSLPGAYGYTF.

J is TRBJ2-1 and V is TRBV4-2, with 7 bases lining up with TRBD2. V lost 4 bases, J lost 0 bases, and 6 bases stayed unmatched. CDR3 length equals 16 residues. Germline CDR1 and CDR2: LGHNA and YNFKEQ. The CDR3 DNA is TGTGCCAGCAGCCCCCCGCGGGACTACTCCTACAATGAGCAGTTCTTC. Translated, it gives CASSPPRDYSYNEQFF.

DNA for the CDR3: TGTGCCAGCAGACGGTTCAGGGGGACGGTTGATTCTGGGCAGTACTTC. This gives the protein CASRRFRGTVDSGQYF. This chain connects TRBV2 to TRBJ2-7; 7 nucleotides align to TRBD1. This CDR3 is 16 amino acids long. Looked up from germline, CDR1 is SNHLY and CDR2 is FYNNEI. V dropped 6 bases and J dropped 9; count of bases not matched to a gene: 20.

CDR3 sequence: CASSLSWGRTNEKLFF. CDR3 coding DNA: TGCGCCAGCAGCTTGAGCTGGGGGCGAACTAATGAAAAACTGTTTTTT. V gene TRBV5-1 combines with J gene TRBJ1-4; weak D call: TRBD1 (6 bases). The V end lost 1 base, the J end lost 1 base, and 11 bases lay between the germline ends. The CDR3 runs to 16 residues. Germline V lookup: CDR1 SGHRS, CDR2 YFSETQ.

The chain carries TRBV27 and TRBJ2-7, with 9 bases lining up with TRBD1. This CDR3 comprises 15 residues. Per the germline V gene, CDR1 is MNHEY and CDR2 is SMNVEV (reference sequence). The ends lost 3 bases at V and 2 bases at J; junction bases unmatched: 5. CDR3 in DNA: TGTGCCAGCAGTTTGCGACAGGGGGACACCTACGAGCAGTACTTC. Protein: CASSLRQGDTYEQYF.

The chain couples TRBV28 to TRBJ1-3; TRBD1 aligns across 11 bases. Trimming cost V 5 bases and J 0 bases; bases outside gene matches: 6. This CDR3 comprises 17 residues. Germline V gives CDR1 MDHEN, CDR2 SYDVKM. The CDR3 region has the DNA TGTGCCAGCAGTGACGGGGACAGGGGGTTCTCTGGAAACACCATATATTTT. Its protein is CASSDGDRGFSGNTIYF.

The rearrangement uses TRBV3-1 (or the pseudogene TRBV3-2) and TRBJ2-2, with 8 bases lining up with TRBD2. CDR1 is LGHDT and CDR2 is YNNKEL in the germline V gene (reference sequence). Losses at the gene ends were 3 bases for V and 4 bases for J; bases not matched to a gene: 4. The CDR3 contains 15 residues. The CDR3 region has the DNA TGTGCCAGCAGCCAGACCAGCGGGGGCACCGGGGAGCTGTTTTTT. Residues: CASSQTSGGTGELFF.

CDR3 protein: CASSDSNQGRGTGELFF. The CDR3 bases are TGTGCCAGCAGTGACTCGAATCAAGGCAGGGGGACCGGGGAGCTGTTTTTT. The chain has TRBV6-4 and TRBJ2-2; 7 bases are a match to TRBD1. V dropped 0 bases and J dropped 5; count of bases not matched to a gene: 9. Germline V gene lookup returns CDR1 MRHNA and CDR2 SNTAGT. The CDR3 is made up of 17 amino acids.

The V call is TRBV7-3, the J call TRBJ1-1; D gene unclear. V was trimmed by 3 bases and J by 1 base, leaving 6 bases between them. The CDR3 runs to 13 residues. Germline CDR1 and CDR2: SGHTA and FQGTGA. DNA for the CDR3: TGTGCCAGCAGCTTCTCAGAGAACACTGAAGCTTTCTTT. The encoded protein is CASSFSENTEAFF. Supplemented by reference TRBV7-3 and TRBJ1-1, the full variable domain reads GAGVSQTPSNKVTEKGKYVELRCDPISGHTALYWYRQSLGQGPEFLIYFQGTGAADDSGLPNDRFFAVRPEGSVSTLKIQRTERGDSAVYLCASSFSENTEAFFGQGTRLTVV.

In this sample, this clone turned up once. V is TRBV5-6 and J is TRBJ1-5, with 9 nucleotides matching TRBD1. CDR1 is SGHDT and CDR2 is YYEEEE in the germline V gene. V was pared by 2 bases and J by 7 bases, with 7 bases of the junction left unmatched. CDR3 length: 15 residues. The CDR3 is CASSFWTGVPQPQHF. CDR3 in DNA: TGTGCCAGCAGCTTTTGGACAGGGGTTCCGCAGCCCCAGCATTTT.

The chain combines TRBV15 with TRBJ1-5; 11 positions match TRBD1. Trimming took 2 bases from V and 6 from J; bases not matched to a gene: 9. Germline CDR1 and CDR2: LNHNV and YYDKDF (reference sequence). The CDR3 sequence is 17 residues long. The CDR3 DNA sequence: TGTGCCACCAGCAGACCTAAAGGACAGGGGGCGAGTCAGCCCCAGCATTTT. Its protein is CATSRPKGQGASQPQHF.

This clone was seen a handful of times. The same CDR3 is also encoded by other DNA sequences in this sample. The rearrangement joins TRBV6-4 to TRBJ2-3; 7 bases match TRBD2. Germline CDR1 and CDR2: MRHNA and SNTAGT. This CDR3 is 14 amino acids long. Trimming cost V 3 bases and J 1 base; bases outside gene matches: 1. The CDR3 region has the DNA TGTGCCAGCAGTGAACGGGGGGGCACAGATACGCAGTATTTT. As protein: CASSERGGTDTQYF.